This T cell receptor beta chain was captured by sequencing in a study of cytomegalovirus exposure and HLA in healthy donors. Looked up from germline, CDR1 is SGHAT and CDR2 is FQNNGV. The CDR3 runs to 15 residues. V was clipped by 0 bases and J by 3 bases; unmatched bases: 3. The assay was immunoSEQ multiplex PCR, and TCRdb's table has in-frame clones only and misses some. This repertoire shows more than 85,000 clones, about 94% found once; its top ten account for 0.89%. The sample was PBMCs. The clonotype originates from a woman between 18 and 29 years old in good health and CMV-seronegative. The V and J genes are TRBV11-2 and TRBJ2-3; 7 bases align to TRBD1. This CDR3 reads CASSLEGGTTDTQYF. CDR3 bases: TGTGCCAGCAGCTTAGAAGGGGGCACGACAGATACGCAGTATTTT.